These 25 T cell receptor beta chains were all obtained from the same sample, sequenced in a study of cytomegalovirus exposure and HLA in healthy donors. The PCR employed 60 Vbeta primers together with 13 Jbeta primers. Sequenced by immunoSEQ multiplex PCR; TCRdb stores in-frame clones only, minus some. Recorded here are approximately 100,000 clones; the top ten clones represent under 0.7%. Sequenced sample: PBMCs. The receptors come from a man aged 45 to 65 in good health and CMV-seronegative.

J is TRBJ2-1 and V is TRBV6-5, with D tentatively TRBD2 (7 bases). V was cut by 2 bases and J by 4 bases, with 12 bases left in between. The length of the CDR3 is 15 residues. Germline V gives CDR1 MNHEY, CDR2 SVGAGI. CDR3 bases: TGTGCCAGCAGTTACGGGGCGGGGGCATACAATGAGCAGTTCTTC. The encoded protein is CASSYGAGAYNEQFF.

The J gene is TRBJ1-6, the V gene TRBV27; D uncertain. The CDR3 length is 12 residues. V shed 2 bases and J shed 9 bases, with 5 bases lying between them. Germline CDR1 reads MNHEY; CDR2 reads SMNVEV (reference sequence). The CDR3 bases are TGTGCCAGCAGTTTACGAGGTTCACCCCTCCACTTT. Translation: CASSLRGSPLHF.

This sequence joins TRBV5-4 and TRBJ2-5; 9 nucleotides line up with TRBD2. Germline V lookup: CDR1 SGHNT, CDR2 YYREEE (reference sequence). V trimming: 4 bases; J trimming: 5 bases; junction bases outside the gene matches: 6. This CDR3 has 14 residues. The CDR3 DNA reads TGTGCCAGCAGCCTCTATAGCGGGAGTGAGACCCAGTACTTC. This codes for CASSLYSGSETQYF. Variable domain in full (rest from reference TRBV5-4 and TRBJ2-5): ETGVTQSPTHLIKTRGQQVTLRCSSQSGHNTVSWYQQALGQGPQFIFQYYREEENGRGNFPPRFSGLQFPNYSSELNVNALELDDSALYLCASSLYSGSETQYFGPGTRLLVL.

Here the CDR3 DNA reads TGTGCCACCGAAGACCGGGGCTCCTACGAGCAGTACTTC. This gives the protein CATEDRGSYEQYF. The rearrangement links TRBV10-3 to TRBJ2-7, with D maybe TRBD2 (5 bases). Trimming shortened V by 10 bases and J by 0 bases, and 13 bases separated the two germline ends. CDR1 is ENHRY and CDR2 is SYGVKD in the germline V gene. This CDR3 contains 13 residues.

This rearrangement joins TRBV4-3 to TRBJ2-1; the match to TRBD1 covers 7 bases. CDR3 length: 16 residues. Germline V lookup: CDR1 LGHNA, CDR2 YSLEER. Trimming removed 8 bases from V and 0 bases from J; junction bases left unmatched: 10. CDR3 nucleotide sequence: TGCGCCAGCCGCACCGGGACAGCCTCCTCCTACAATGAGCAGTTCTTC. Its translation: CASRTGTASSYNEQFF.

This chain joins TRBV2 and TRBJ1-2; D is uncertain. The V end was cut by 3 bases, the J end by 6 bases, with 14 bases between. CDR3 length equals 14 residues. CDR1 is SNHLY and CDR2 is FYNNEI in the germline V gene. The CDR3 DNA follows: TGTGCCAGCAGTGATGAAGGCGAGGAAAATGGCTACACCTTC. Its translation: CASSDEGEENGYTF.

The V and J genes are TRBV27 and TRBJ1-1; unclear D gene. Trimming left V 3 bases short and J 0 bases short, with 17 bases between. Germline V lookup: CDR1 MNHEY, CDR2 SMNVEV (reference sequence). The CDR3 has 17 residues. The CDR3 here is CASSLSQTGVMNTEAFF. The CDR3 DNA sequence: TGTGCCAGCAGTTTGAGCCAGACTGGTGTGATGAACACTGAAGCTTTCTTT.

This chain connects TRBV27 to TRBJ1-1; D might be TRBD1 (5 bases). There are 14 residues in the CDR3. CDR1 is MNHEY, CDR2 SMNVEV, per germline (reference sequence). The V end was cut by 6 bases, the J end by 2 bases, with 13 bases between. The CDR3 loop is CASRIQGFNTEAFF. CDR3 DNA sequence: TGTGCCAGCAGGATTCAGGGCTTTAACACTGAAGCTTTCTTT.

The CDR3 sequence is CSVAGTGGETQYF. DNA for the CDR3: TGCAGCGTCGCCGGGACAGGGGGAGAGACCCAGTACTTC. The J gene is TRBJ2-5, the V gene TRBV29-1, with 11 bases matching TRBD1. Germline CDR1 SQVTM, CDR2 ANQGSEA. J gave up 4 bases and V 6 bases, and 4 bases lay outside the gene matches. The CDR3 runs to 13 residues. The full variable domain, completed using reference TRBV29-1 and TRBJ2-5, is SAVISQKPSRDICQRGTSLTIQCQVDSQVTMMFWYRQQPGQSLTLIATANQGSEATYESGFVIDKFPISRPNLTFSTLTVSNMSPEDSSIYLCSVAGTGGETQYFGPGTRLLVL.

The chain carries TRBV5-6 and TRBJ2-5, with a tentative D call TRBD2 (6 bases). Per the germline V gene, CDR1 is SGHDT and CDR2 is YYEEEE. Trimming removed 4 bases at V and 3 bases at J, with 13 bases between. The CDR3 loop spans 14 amino acids. The CDR3 region has the DNA TGTGCCAGCAGCCTCGACGGGAGCAAAGAGACCCAGTACTTC. Translating gives CASSLDGSKETQYF.

The rearrangement joins TRBV7-2 to TRBJ1-2, with D hard to call. The CDR3 is 13 residues long. Trimming removed 1 base at V and 2 bases at J, with 5 bases between. CDR1 is SGHTA and CDR2 is FQGNSA in the germline V gene. CDR3 sequence: CASSLGQNYGYTF. CDR3 coding DNA: TGTGCCAGCAGCTTAGGGCAGAACTATGGCTACACCTTC.

This chain uses TRBV7-2 with TRBJ1-2; D is perhaps TRBD1 (6 bases). CDR3 size: 15 residues. V lost 4 bases and J 1 base, leaving 13 bases between the germline ends. Germline V gives CDR1 SGHTA, CDR2 FQGNSA. Here the CDR3 reads CASSSYRALNYGYTF. The DNA of the CDR3 is TGTGCCAGCAGCTCGTACAGGGCCCTTAACTATGGCTACACCTTC.

The rearrangement links TRBV4-1 to TRBJ2-5; 10 nucleotides match TRBD2. Germline loops: CDR1 MGHRA, CDR2 YSYEKL. V was pared by 5 bases and J by 5 bases, with 8 bases of the junction left unmatched. This CDR3 has 15 amino acids. CDR3 amino acids: CASSLTLAGLETQYF. CDR3 coding DNA: TGCGCCAGCAGCTTGACACTAGCGGGACTGGAGACCCAGTACTTC.

Turning to this clone: The junction shows a germline mismatch at one end, possibly a read error. The chain employs TRBV7-8 and TRBJ1-2, with TRBD1 as a possible D gene (6 bases). CDR3 length equals 13 residues. CDR1 and CDR2 from the germline V gene are SGHVS and FQNEAQ. The CDR3 here is CAGSLGHSYGYTF. The CDR3 coding sequence is TGTGCCGGCAGCTTGGGACACAGCTATGGCTACACCTTC.

V usage is TRBV4-3 and J usage is TRBJ2-7, with D possibly being TRBD2 (5 bases). V was trimmed by 4 bases and J by 3 bases, leaving 25 bases between them. CDR3 length: 18 amino acids. Germline CDR1 LGHNA, CDR2 YSLEER. The CDR3 region has the DNA TGCGCCAGCAGCCTCTCTCCCGGTCCCGGCGGTGACTACTACGAGCAGTACTTC. The encoded protein is CASSLSPGPGGDYYEQYF.

This rearrangement joins TRBV6-6 to TRBJ2-1; D is ambiguous. Germline lookup yields CDR1 MNHNY and CDR2 SVGAGI (reference sequence). V was pared by 0 bases and J by 15 bases, with 12 bases between. The length of the CDR3 is 12 residues. In nucleotides, the CDR3 is TGTGCCAGCAGTTACTCGGGCCCAGAACGGTTCTTC. Translated: CASSYSGPERFF.

The chain joins TRBV6-5 to TRBJ1-1, with D possibly matching TRBD1 (6 bases). The germline V and J ends were trimmed by 5 bases and 6 bases, with 19 bases remaining between them. Looked up from germline, CDR1 is MNHEY and CDR2 is SVGAGI. The length of the CDR3 is 15 residues. DNA of the CDR3: TGTGCCAGCAGTAAGGTCTCAGGGGCCGGATCTGAAGCTTTCTTT. It is translated as CASSKVSGAGSEAFF.

As concerns this clone: The sample has other DNA sequences that encode this CDR3 too. The chain employs TRBV7-2 and TRBJ1-1; D remains unclear. Trimming took 1 base from V and 4 from J, leaving 7 bases between them. Germline CDR1 reads SGHTA; CDR2 reads FQGNSA. The CDR3 extends over 13 amino acids. This CDR3 is CASSLVSGTEAFF. The DNA for the CDR3 is TGTGCCAGCAGCTTAGTATCAGGCACTGAAGCTTTCTTT.

The rearrangement links TRBV7-9 to TRBJ2-5, with TRBD2 matching over 9 bases. Trimming at V came to 5 bases and at J to 11 bases, leaving 15 bases not matched to a gene. The CDR3 consists of 15 residues. Germline lookup yields CDR1 SEHNR and CDR2 FQNEAQ (reference sequence). The CDR3 sequence: CASSRRGSGSGEQYF. CDR3 sequence (DNA): TGTGCCAGCAGCCGTCGGGGTAGCGGGAGTGGTGAGCAGTACTTC.

The chain is built from TRBV7-2 and TRBJ1-4; TRBD1 might be the D (5 bases). The CDR3 is made up of 15 amino acids. V lost 4 bases and J 4 bases, leaving 13 bases between the germline ends. Germline CDR1 and CDR2: SGHTA and FQGNSA. CDR3 region: CASSSRQGYNEKLFF. The CDR3 DNA is TGTGCCAGCAGCTCCCGGCAGGGCTATAATGAAAAACTGTTTTTT.

The chain combines TRBV13 with TRBJ1-6; 10 bases map to TRBD1. The CDR3 contains 14 residues. CDR1 and CDR2 (germline): PRHDT, FYEKMQ (reference sequence). V was pared by 6 bases and J by 10 bases, with 6 bases of the junction left unmatched. CDR3 in DNA: TGTGCCAGCAGTCGAGACAGGGGGCTCTCACCCCTCCACTTT. Translation: CASSRDRGLSPLHF.

The chain has TRBV6-6 and TRBJ1-4; D is perhaps TRBD1 (5 bases). CDR3 size: 15 residues. Trimming took off 3 bases at V and 3 bases at J, with 11 bases between the two ends. The germline gives CDR1 MNHNY, CDR2 SVGAGI (reference sequence). CDR3 coding DNA: TGTGCCAGCAGTTATCAGGGTCGCCCTAATGAAAAACTGTTTTTT. This sequence encodes CASSYQGRPNEKLFF.

The chain uses TRBV10-3 and TRBJ1-2; D unresolved. CDR1 and CDR2 from the germline V gene are ENHRY and SYGVKD. The V and J ends lost 8 bases and 4 bases respectively, with 20 bases between them. The CDR3 is 15 residues long. The CDR3 loop is CAISHVQAGLYGYTF. The DNA of the CDR3 is TGTGCCATCTCTCACGTCCAGGCAGGCCTCTATGGCTACACCTTC.

The gene calls are TRBV5-1 and TRBJ1-1; D is perhaps TRBD1 (5 bases). V dropped 2 bases and J dropped 0 bases, with 23 bases sitting between them. In germline, CDR1 is SGHRS, CDR2 YFSETQ. CDR3 length: 19 amino acids. This CDR3 reads CASSFLPTGYINMNTEAFF. DNA for the CDR3: TGCGCCAGCAGCTTCCTACCCACAGGTTATATTAATATGAACACTGAAGCTTTCTTT. The full variable domain, rest sourced from reference TRBV5-1 and TRBJ1-1, is KAGVTQTPRYLIKTRGQQVTLSCSPISGHRSVSWYQQTPGQGLQFLFEYFSETQRNKGNFPGRFSGRQFSNSRSEMNVSTLELGDSALYLCASSFLPTGYINMNTEAFFGQGTRLTVV.

This chain connects TRBV30 to TRBJ1-3; no clear D gene. The CDR3 runs 13 residues. Germline CDR1 and CDR2: GTSNPN and SVGIG (reference sequence). Trimming removed 5 bases from V and 3 bases from J, with 11 bases in between. In DNA, the CDR3 is TGTGCCTGGGGTCGGTGGAGTGGAAACACCATATATTTT. Residues: CAWGRWSGNTIYF.